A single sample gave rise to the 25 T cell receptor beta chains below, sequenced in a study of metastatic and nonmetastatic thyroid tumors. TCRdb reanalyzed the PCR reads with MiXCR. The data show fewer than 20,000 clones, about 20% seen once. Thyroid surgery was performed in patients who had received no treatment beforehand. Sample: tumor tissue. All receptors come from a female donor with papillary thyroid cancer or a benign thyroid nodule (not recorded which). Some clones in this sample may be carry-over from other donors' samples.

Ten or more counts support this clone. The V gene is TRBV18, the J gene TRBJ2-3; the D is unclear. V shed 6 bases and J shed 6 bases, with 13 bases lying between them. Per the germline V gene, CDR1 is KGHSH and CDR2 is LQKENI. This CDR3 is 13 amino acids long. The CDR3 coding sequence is TGTGCCAGCTCTCCTTCCCCCCATGATACGCAGTATTTT. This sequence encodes CASSPSPHDTQYF.

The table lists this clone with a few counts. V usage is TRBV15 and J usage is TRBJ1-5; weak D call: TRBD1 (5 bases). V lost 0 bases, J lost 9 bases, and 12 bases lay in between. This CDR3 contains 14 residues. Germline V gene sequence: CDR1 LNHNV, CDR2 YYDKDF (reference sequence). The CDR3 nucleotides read TGTGCCACCAGCAGAGAGGGGACGACGGCGCCCCAGCATTTT. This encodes CATSREGTTAPQHF.

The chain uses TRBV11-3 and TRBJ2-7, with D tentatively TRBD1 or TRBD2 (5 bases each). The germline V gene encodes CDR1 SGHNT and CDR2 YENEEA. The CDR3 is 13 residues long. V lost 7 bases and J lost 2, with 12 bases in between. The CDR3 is CASKSRGTYEQYF. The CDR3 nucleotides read TGTGCCAGCAAATCGAGGGGTACCTACGAGCAGTACTTC.

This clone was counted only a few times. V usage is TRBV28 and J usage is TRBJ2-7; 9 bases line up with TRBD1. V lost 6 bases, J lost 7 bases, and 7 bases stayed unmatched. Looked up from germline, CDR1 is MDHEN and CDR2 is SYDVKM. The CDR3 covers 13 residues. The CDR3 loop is CASSFTGGWEQYF. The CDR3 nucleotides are TGTGCCAGCAGCTTTACAGGGGGCTGGGAGCAGTACTTC. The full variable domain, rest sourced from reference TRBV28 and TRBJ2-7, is DVKVTQSSRYLVKRTGEKVFLECVQDMDHENMFWYRQDPGLGLRLIYFSYDVKMKEKGDIPEGYSVSREKKERFSLILESASTNQTSMYLCASSFTGGWEQYFGPGTRLTVT.

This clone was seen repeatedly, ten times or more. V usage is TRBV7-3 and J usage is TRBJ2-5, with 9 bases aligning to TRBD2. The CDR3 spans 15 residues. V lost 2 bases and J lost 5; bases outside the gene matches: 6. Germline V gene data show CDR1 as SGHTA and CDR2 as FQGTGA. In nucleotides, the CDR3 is TGTGCCAGCAGCTTAGTGCCTAGCGGGGCGGAGACCCAGTACTTC. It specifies CASSLVPSGAETQYF.

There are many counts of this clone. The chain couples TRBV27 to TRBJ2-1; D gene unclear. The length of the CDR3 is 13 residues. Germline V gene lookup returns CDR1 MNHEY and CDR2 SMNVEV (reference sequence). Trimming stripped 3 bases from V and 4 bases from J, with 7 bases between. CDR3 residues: CASSFLGYNEQFF. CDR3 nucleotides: TGTGCCAGCAGTTTTCTCGGTTACAATGAGCAGTTCTTC.

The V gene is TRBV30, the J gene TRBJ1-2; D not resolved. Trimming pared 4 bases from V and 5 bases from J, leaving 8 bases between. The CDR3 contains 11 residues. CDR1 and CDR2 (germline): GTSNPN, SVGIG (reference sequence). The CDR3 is CAWTRVYGYTF. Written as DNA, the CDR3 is TGTGCCTGGACGAGGGTTTATGGCTACACCTTC.

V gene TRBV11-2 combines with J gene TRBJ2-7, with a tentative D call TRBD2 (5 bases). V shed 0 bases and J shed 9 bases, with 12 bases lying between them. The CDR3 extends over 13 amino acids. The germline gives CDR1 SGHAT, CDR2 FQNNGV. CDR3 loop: CASSLDSRTRQYF. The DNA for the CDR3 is TGTGCCAGCAGCTTAGATTCAAGGACTCGGCAGTACTTC.

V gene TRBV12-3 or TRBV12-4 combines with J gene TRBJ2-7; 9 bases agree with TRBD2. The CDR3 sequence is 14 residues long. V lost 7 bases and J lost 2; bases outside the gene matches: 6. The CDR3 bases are TGTGCCAGCAAACGAGCGGGGGGAACCTACGAGCAGTACTTC. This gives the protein CASKRAGGTYEQYF.

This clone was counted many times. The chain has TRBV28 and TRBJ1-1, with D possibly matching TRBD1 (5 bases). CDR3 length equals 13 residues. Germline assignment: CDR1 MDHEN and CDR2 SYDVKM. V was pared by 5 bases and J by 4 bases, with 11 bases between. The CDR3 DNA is TGTGCCAGCAGTGTACAGGTGTCCACTGAAGCTTTCTTT. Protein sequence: CASSVQVSTEAFF.

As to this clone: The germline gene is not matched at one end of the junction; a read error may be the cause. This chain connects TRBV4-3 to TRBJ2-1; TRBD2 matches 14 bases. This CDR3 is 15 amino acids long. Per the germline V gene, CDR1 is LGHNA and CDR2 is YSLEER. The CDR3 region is CASSLGLAGGYERFF. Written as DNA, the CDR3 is TGCGCCAGCAGCCTCGGACTAGCGGGAGGATATGAGCGGTTCTTC.

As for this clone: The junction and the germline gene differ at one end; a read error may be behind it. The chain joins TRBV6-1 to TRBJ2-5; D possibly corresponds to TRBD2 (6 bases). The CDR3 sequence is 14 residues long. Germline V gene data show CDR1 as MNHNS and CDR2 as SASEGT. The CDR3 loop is CASIEGTGQETQYF. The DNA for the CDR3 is TGTGCCAGCATTGAAGGGACTGGACAAGAGACCCAGTACTTC.

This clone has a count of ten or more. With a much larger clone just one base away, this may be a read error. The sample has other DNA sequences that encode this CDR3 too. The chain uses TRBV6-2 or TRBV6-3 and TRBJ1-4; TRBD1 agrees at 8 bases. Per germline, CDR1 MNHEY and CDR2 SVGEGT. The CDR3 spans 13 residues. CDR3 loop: CASSHGTGEKLFF. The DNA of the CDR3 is TGTGCCAGCAGTCATGGGACAGGCGAAAAACTGTTCTTT.

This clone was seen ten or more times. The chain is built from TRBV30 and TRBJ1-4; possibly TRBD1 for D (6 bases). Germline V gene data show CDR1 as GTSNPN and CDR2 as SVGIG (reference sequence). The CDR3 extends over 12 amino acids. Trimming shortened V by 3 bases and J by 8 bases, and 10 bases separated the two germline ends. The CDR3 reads CAWRTGREKLFF. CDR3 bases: TGTGCCTGGAGAACAGGGAGAGAAAAACTGTTTTTT.

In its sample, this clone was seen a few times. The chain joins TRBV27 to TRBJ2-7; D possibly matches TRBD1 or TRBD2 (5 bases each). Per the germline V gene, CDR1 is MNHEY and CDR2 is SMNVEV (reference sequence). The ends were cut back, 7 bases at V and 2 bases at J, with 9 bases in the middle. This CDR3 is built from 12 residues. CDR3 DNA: TGTGCCAGCAAGCAGGGAGCCTACGAGCAGTACTTC. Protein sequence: CASKQGAYEQYF.

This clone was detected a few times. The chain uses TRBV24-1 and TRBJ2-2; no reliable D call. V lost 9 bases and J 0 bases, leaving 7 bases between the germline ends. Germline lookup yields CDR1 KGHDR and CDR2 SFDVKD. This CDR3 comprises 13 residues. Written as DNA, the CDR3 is TGTGCCACCGAGTTTACGAACACCGGGGAGCTGTTTTTT. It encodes CATEFTNTGELFF.

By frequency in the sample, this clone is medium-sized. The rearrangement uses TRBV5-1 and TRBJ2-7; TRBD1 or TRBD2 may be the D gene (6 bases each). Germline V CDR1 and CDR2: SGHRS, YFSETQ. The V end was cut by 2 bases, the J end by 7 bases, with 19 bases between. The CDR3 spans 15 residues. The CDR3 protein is CASSLGGTGEAEQYF. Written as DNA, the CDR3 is TGCGCCAGCAGCTTAGGGGGGACGGGGGAAGCTGAGCAGTACTTC.

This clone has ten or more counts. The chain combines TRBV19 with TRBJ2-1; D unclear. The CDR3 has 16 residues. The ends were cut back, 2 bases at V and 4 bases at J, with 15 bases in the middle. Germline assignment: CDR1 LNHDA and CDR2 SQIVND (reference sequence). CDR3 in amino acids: CASSISPGLMYNEQFF. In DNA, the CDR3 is TGTGCCAGTAGTATATCACCCGGCCTCATGTACAATGAGCAGTTCTTC.

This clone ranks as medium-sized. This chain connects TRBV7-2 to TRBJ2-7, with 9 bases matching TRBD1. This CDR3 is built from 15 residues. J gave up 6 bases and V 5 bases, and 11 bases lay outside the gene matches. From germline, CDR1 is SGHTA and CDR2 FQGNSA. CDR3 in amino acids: CASSKTAGQGFEQYF. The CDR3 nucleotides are TGTGCCAGCAGCAAGACAGCGGGACAGGGTTTCGAGCAGTACTTC.

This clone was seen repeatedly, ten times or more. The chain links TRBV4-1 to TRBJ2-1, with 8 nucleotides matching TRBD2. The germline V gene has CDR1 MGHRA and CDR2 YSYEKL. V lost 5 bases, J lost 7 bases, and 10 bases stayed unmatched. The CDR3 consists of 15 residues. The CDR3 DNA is TGCGCCAGCAGCACCCAGCGGGAGCCGTGGAATGAGCAGTTCTTC. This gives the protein CASSTQREPWNEQFF.

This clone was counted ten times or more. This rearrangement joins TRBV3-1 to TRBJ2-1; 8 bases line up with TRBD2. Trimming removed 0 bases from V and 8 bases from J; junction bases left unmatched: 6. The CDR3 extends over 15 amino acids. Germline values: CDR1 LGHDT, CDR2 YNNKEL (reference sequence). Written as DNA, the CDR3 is TGTGCCAGCAGCCAAGACAGCGGGAGCGGAGATGAGCAGTTCTTC. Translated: CASSQDSGSGDEQFF.

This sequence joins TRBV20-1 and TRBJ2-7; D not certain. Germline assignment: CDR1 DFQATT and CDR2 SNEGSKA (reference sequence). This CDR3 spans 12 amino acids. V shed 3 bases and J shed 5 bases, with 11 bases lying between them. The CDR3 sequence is CSASPRGDEQYF. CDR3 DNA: TGCAGTGCTAGCCCCAGAGGAGACGAGCAGTACTTC.

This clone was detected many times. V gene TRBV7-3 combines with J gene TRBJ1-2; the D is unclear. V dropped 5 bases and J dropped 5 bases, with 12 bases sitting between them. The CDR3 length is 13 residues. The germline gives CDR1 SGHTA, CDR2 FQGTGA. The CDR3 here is CASSPDGRYGYTF. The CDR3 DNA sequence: TGTGCCAGCAGCCCTGACGGACGGTATGGCTACACCTTC.

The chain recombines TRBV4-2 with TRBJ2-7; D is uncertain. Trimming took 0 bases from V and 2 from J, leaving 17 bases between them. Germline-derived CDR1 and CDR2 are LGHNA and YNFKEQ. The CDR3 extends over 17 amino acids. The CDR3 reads CASSQEGGRVSPYEQYF. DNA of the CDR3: TGTGCCAGCAGCCAAGAGGGTGGCCGGGTTTCTCCCTACGAGCAGTACTTC.

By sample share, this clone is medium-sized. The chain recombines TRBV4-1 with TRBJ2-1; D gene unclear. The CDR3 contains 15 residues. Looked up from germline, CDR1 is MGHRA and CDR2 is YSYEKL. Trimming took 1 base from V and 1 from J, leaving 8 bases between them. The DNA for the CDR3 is TGCGCCAGCAGCCAAGCTACTCTTTCCTACAATGAGCAGTTCTTC. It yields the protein CASSQATLSYNEQFF.